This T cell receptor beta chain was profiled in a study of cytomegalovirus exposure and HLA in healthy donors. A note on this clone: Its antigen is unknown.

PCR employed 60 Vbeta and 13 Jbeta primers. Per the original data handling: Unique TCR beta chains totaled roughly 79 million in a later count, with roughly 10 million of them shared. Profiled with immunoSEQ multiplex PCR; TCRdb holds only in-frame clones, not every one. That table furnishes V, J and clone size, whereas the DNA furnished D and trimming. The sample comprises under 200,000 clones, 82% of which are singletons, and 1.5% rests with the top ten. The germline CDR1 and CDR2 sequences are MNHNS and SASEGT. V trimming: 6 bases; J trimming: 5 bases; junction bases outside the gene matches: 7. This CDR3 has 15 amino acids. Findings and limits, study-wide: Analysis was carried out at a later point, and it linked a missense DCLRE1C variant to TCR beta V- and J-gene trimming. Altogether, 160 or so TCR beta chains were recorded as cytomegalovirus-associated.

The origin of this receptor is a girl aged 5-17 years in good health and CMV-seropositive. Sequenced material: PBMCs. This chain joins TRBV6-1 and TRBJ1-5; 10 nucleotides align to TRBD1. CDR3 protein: CASRRDRGADQPQHF. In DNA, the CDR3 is TGTGCCAGCAGGCGGGACAGGGGAGCGGATCAGCCCCAGCATTTT.